This entry features one T cell receptor (beta chain) sequence. The antigen is not known. The table came from immunoSEQ multiplex PCR; TCRdb's copy has only in-frame clones and leaves some out. The sample consists of around 17,000 clones, around 95% of them appearing once. With 5 bases removed from V and 3 bases from J, the gap between germline ends came to 14 bases. From germline, CDR1 is SGHTA and CDR2 FQGNSA. CDR3 length: 15 amino acids. The source of the sample is a study of a mutant IDH1 vaccine in newly diagnosed glioma. On the study more broadly: The earlier regimen, radiotherapy, temozolomide, or both, was most often both. Regarding the study as a whole: Variations in leading peripheral T cell clonotypes appeared to have no connection with pseudoprogression.

Indicated time point: baseline, week 1 (first vaccination visit). Treatment of the sample: pre-vaccination baseline after standard-of-care therapy. The TCR comes from a woman in her late teens or twenties with glioma. Some clones in this sample may be carry-over from other donors' samples. The chain is built from TRBV7-2 and TRBJ2-1; D uncertain. The starting material was peripheral blood mononuclear cells (PBMCs), obtained from a glioma patient treated with radiotherapy, temozolomide or both. CDR3 loop: CASSRLVGSYNEQFF. For the CDR3, the DNA is TGTGCCAGCAGCCGATTAGTAGGAAGCTACAATGAGCAGTTCTTC.